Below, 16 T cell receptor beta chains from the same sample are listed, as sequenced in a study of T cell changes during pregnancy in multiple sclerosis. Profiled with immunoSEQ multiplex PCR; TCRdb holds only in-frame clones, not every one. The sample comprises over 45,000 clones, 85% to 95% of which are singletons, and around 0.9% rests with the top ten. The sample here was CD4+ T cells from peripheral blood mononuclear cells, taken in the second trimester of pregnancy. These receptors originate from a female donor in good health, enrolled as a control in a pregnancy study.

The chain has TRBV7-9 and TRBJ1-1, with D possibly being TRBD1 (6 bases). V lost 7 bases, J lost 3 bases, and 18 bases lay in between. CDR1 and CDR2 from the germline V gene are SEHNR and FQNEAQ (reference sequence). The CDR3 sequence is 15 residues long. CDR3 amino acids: CASTLNSRGYTEAFF. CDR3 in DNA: TGTGCCAGCACCTTGAACTCCAGGGGCTACACTGAAGCTTTCTTT.

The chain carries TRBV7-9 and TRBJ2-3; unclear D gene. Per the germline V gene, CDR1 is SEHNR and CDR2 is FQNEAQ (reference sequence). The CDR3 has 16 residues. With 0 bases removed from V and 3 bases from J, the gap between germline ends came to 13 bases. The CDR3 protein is CASSLAKQALTDTQYF. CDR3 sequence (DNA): TGTGCCAGCAGCTTAGCGAAGCAGGCGCTGACAGATACGCAGTATTTT.

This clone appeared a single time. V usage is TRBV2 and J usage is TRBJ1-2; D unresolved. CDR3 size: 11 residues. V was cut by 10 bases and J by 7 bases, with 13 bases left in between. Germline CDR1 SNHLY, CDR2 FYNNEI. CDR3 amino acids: CATAGPGGYTF. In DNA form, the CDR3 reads TGTGCCACCGCCGGTCCTGGTGGCTACACCTTC.

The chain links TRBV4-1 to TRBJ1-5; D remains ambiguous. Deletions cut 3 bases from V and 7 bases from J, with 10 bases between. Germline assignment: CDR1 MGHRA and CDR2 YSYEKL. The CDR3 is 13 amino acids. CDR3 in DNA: TGCGCCAGCAGCCAGGAGGAAAGGCAGCCCCAGCATTTT. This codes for CASSQEERQPQHF.

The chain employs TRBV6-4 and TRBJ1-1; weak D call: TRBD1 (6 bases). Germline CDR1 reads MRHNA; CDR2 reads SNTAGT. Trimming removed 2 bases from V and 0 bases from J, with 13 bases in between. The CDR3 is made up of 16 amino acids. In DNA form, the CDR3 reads TGTGCCAGCAGTGACCCGGACAGAGCCATGAACACTGAAGCTTTCTTT. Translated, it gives CASSDPDRAMNTEAFF.

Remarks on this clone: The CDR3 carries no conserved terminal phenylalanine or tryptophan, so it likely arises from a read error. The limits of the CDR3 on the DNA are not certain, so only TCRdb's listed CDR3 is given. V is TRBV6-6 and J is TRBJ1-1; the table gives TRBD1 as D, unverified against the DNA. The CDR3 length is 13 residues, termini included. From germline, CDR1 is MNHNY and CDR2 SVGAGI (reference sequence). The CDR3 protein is CASNLEGQGAVKT.

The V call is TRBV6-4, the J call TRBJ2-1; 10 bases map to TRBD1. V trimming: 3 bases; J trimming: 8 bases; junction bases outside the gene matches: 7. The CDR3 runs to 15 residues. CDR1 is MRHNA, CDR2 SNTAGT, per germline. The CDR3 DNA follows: TGTGCCAGCAGTGAAGGGACAGGGGCCGGGGATGAGCAGTTCTTC. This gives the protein CASSEGTGAGDEQFF.

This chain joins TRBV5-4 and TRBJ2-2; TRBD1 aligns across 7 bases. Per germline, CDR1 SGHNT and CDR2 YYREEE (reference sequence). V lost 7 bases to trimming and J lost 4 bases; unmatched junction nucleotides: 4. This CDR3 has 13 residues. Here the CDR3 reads CASGGQTTGELFF. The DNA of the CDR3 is TGTGCCAGCGGGGGACAGACCACCGGGGAGCTGTTTTTT.

The CDR3 DNA reads as TGTGCCAGCAGCTACACAGGGGATCCCTCCTCCTACGAGCAGTACTTC. As protein: CASSYTGDPSSYEQYF. This chain joins TRBV7-2 and TRBJ2-7; 7 bases line up with TRBD1. Germline V gene data show CDR1 as SGHTA and CDR2 as FQGNSA. This CDR3 spans 16 amino acids. V shed 4 bases, J shed 0 bases, and the junction held 9 bases outside the gene matches.

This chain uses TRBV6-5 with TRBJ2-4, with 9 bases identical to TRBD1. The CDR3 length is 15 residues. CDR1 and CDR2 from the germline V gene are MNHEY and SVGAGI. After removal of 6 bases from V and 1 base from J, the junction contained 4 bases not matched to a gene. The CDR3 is CASRRDRDAKNIQYF. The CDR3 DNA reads TGTGCCAGCAGAAGGGACAGGGATGCCAAAAACATTCAGTACTTC.

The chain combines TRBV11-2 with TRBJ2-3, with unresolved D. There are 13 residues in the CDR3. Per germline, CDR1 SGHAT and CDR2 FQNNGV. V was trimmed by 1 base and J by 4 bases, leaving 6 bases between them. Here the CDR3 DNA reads TGTGCCAGCAGCTTAGGCTATTCAGATACGCAGTATTTT. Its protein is CASSLGYSDTQYF.

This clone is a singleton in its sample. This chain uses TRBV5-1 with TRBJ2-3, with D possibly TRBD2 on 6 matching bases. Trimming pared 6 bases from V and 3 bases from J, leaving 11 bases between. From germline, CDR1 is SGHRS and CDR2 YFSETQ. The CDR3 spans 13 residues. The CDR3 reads CASTTGLTDTQYF. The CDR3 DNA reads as TGCGCCAGCACTACGGGACTGACAGATACGCAGTATTTT.

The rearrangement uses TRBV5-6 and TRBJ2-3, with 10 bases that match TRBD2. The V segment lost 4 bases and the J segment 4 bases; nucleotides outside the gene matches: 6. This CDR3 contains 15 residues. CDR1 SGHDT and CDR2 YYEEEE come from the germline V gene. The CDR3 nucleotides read TGTGCCAGCAGCGGAGCGGGAGGGCACGCAGATACGCAGTATTTT. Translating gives CASSGAGGHADTQYF.

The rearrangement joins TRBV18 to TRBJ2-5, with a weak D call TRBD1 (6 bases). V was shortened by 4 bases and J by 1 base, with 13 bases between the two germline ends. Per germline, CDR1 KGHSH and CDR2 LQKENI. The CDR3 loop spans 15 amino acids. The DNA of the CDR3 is TGTGCCAGCTCACTAGTTACAGGGATCCAAGAGACCCAGTACTTC. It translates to CASSLVTGIQETQYF.

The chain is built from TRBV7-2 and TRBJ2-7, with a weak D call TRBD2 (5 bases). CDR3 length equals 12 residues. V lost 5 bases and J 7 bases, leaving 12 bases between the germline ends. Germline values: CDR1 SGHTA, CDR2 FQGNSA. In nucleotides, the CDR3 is TGTGCCAGCAGCGGGAGATTGGGTGAGCAGTACTTC. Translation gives CASSGRLGEQYF.

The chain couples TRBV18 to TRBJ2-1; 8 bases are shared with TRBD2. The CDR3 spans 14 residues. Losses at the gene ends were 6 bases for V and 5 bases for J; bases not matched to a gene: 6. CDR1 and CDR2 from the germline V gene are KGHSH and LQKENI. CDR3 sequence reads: CASSRAGADNEQFF. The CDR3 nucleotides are TGTGCCAGCTCTAGAGCGGGAGCTGACAATGAGCAGTTCTTC.